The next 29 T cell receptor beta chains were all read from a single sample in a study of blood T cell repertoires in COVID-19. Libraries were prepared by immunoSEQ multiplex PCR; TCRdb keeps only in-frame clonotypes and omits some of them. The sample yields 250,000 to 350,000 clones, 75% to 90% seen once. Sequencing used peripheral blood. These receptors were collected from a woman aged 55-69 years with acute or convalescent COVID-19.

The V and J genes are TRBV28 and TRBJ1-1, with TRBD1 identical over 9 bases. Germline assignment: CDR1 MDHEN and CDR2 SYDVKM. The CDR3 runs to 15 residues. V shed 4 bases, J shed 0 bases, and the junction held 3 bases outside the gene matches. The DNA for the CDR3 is TGTGCCAGCAGTTCCCGACAGGGGGTGAACACTGAAGCTTTCTTT. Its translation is CASSSRQGVNTEAFF.

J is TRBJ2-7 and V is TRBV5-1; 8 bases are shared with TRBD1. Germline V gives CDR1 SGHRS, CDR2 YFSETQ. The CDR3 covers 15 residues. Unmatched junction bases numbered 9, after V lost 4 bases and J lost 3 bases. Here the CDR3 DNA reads TGCGCCAGCAGCGGTGGGACAGGAGGATACTACGAGCAGTACTTC. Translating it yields CASSGGTGGYYEQYF.

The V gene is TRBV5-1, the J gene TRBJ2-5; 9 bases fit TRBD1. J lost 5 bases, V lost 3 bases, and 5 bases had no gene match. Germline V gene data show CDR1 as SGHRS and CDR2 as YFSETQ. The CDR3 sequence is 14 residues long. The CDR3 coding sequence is TGCGCCAGCAGCTCTACAGGGGGCTGGGAGACCCAGTACTTC. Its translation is CASSSTGGWETQYF.

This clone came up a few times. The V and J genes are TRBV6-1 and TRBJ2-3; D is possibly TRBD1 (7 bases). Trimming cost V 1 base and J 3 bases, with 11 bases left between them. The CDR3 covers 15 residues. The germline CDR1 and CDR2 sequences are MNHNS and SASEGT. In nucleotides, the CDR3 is TGTGCCAGCAGTGAAGGGACAGGACTAACAGATACGCAGTATTTT. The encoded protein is CASSEGTGLTDTQYF.

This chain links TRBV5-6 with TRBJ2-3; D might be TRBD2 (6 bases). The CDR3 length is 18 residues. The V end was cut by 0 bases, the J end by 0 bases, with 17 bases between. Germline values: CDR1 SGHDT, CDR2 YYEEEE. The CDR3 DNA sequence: TGTGCCAGCAGCTTGGAATCTGGGGGGATAGCTAGCACAGATACGCAGTATTTT. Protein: CASSLESGGIASTDTQYF.

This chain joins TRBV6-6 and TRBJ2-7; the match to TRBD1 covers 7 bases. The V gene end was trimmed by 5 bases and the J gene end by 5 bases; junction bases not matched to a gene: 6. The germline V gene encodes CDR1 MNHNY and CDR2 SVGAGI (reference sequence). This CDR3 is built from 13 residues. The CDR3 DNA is TGTGCCAGCAGTCAACGACAGGGAGACGAGCAGTACTTC. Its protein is CASSQRQGDEQYF.

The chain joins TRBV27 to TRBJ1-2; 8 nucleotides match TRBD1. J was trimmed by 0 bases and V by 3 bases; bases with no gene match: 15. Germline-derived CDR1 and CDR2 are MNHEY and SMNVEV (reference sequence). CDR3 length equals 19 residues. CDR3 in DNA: TGTGCCAGCAGTTTCCGCCTGGGAACAGGGGGTTCCTCTAACTATGGCTACACCTTC. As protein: CASSFRLGTGGSSNYGYTF.

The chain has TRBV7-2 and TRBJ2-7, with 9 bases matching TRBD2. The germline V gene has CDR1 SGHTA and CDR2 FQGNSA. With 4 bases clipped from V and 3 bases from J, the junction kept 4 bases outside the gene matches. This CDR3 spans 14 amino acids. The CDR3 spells CASSSLAGIYEQYF. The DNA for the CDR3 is TGTGCCAGCAGCTCCCTAGCGGGAATCTACGAGCAGTACTTC.

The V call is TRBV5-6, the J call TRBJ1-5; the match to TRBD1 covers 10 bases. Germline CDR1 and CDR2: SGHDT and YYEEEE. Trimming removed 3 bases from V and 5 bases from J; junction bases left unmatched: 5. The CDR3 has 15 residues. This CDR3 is CASSSDRGLHQPQHF. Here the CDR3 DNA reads TGTGCCAGCAGCTCAGACAGGGGGCTTCATCAGCCCCAGCATTTT.

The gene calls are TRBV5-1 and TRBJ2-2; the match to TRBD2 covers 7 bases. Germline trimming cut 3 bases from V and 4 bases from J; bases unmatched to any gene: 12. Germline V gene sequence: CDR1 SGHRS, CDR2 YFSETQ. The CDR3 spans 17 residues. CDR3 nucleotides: TGCGCCAGCAGCTCGACCGCCGGGGGGACCGGCACCGGGGAGCTGTTTTTT. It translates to CASSSTAGGTGTGELFF.

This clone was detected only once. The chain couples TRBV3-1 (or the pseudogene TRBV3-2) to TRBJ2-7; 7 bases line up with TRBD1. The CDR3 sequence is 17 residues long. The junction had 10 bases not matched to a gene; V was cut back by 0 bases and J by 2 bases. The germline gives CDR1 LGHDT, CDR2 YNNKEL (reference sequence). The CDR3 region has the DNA TGTGCCAGCAGCCAAGAAAGGTTACAGGGGCTACCCTACGAGCAGTACTTC. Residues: CASSQERLQGLPYEQYF.

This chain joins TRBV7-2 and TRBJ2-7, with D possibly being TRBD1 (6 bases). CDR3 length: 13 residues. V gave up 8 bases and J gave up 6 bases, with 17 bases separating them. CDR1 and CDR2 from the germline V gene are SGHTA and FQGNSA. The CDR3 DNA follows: TGTGCCAGCCGTGGGGGCCTTATCGGCGAGCAGTACTTC. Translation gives CASRGGLIGEQYF.

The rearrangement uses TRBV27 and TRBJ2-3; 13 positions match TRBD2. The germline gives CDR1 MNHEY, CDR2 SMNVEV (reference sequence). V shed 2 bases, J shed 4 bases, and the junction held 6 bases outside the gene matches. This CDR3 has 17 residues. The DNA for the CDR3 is TGTGCCAGCAGTTTAATAACTAGCGGGGGGGCGGCAGATACGCAGTATTTT. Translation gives CASSLITSGGAADTQYF.

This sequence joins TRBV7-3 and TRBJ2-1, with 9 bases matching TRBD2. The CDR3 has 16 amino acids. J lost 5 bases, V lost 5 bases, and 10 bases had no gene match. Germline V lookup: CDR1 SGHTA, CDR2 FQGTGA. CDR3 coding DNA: TGTGCCAGCAGCCCAGGGGTCCTAGCGGGGCACAATGAGCAGTTCTTC. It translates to CASSPGVLAGHNEQFF.

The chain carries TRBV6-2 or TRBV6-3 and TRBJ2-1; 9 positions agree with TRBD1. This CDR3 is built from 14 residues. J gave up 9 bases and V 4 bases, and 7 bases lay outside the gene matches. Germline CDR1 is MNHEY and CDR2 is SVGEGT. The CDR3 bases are TGTGCCAGCAGTTTCGACAGGGGGATAAGTGAGCAGTTCTTC. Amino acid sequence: CASSFDRGISEQFF.

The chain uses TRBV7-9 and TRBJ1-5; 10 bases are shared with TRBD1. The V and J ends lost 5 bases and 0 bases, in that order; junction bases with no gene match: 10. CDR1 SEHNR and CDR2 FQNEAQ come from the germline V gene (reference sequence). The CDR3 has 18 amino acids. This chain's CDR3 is CASSPSGTGAYSNQPQHF. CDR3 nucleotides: TGTGCCAGCAGCCCCAGCGGGACAGGGGCTTATAGCAATCAGCCCCAGCATTTT.

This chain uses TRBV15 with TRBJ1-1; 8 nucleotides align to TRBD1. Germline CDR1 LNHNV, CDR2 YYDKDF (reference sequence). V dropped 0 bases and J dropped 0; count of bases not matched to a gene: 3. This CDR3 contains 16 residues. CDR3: CATSRDWGQVNTEAFF. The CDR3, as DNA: TGTGCCACCAGCAGAGATTGGGGACAGGTGAACACTGAAGCTTTCTTT.

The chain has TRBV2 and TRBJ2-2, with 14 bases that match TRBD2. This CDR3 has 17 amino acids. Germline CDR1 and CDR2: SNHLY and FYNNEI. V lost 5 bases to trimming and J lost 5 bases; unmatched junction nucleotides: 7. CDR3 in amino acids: CASSPRTSGRTTGELFF. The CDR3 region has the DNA TGTGCCAGCAGTCCCCGGACTAGCGGGAGGACAACCGGGGAGCTGTTTTTT.

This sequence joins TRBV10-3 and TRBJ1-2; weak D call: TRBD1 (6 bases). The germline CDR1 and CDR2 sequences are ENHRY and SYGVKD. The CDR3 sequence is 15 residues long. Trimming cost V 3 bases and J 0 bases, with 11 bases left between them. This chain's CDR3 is CAISEWDTSNYGYTF. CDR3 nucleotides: TGTGCCATCAGTGAATGGGACACCTCTAACTATGGCTACACCTTC.

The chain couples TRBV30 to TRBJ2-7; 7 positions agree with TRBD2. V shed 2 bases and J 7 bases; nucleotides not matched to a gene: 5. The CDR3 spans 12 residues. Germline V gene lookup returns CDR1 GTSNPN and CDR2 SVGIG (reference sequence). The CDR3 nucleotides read TGTGCCTGGAGTCCGGGAGGATGGGAGCAGTACTTC. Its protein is CAWSPGGWEQYF.

The CDR3 coding sequence is TGTGCCAGCAGACGGACAGGGACCAGGAACACTGAAGCTTTCTTT. Amino acids: CASRRTGTRNTEAFF. V and J are TRBV3-1 (or the pseudogene TRBV3-2) and TRBJ1-1; 8 nucleotides agree with TRBD1. The germline V gene encodes CDR1 LGHDT and CDR2 YNNKEL (reference sequence). The CDR3 has 15 residues. With V trimmed by 6 bases and J by 1 base, 7 bases remained unmatched.

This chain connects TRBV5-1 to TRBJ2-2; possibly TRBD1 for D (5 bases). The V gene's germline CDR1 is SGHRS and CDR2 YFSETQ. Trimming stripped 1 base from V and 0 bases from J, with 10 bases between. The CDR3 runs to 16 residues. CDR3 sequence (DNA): TGCGCCAGCAGCTTGTTTGGGGCCCCGAACACCGGGGAGCTGTTTTTT. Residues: CASSLFGAPNTGELFF.

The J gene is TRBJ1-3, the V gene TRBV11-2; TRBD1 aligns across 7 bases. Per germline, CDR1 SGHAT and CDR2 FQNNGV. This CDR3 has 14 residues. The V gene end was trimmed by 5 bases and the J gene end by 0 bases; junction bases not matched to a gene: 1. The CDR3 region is CASSDRDSGNTIYF. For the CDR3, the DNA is TGTGCCAGCAGCGACAGGGACTCTGGAAACACCATATATTTT. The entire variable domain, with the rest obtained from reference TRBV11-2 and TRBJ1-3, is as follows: EAGVAQSPRYKIIEKRQSVAFWCNPISGHATLYWYQQILGQGPKLLIQFQNNGVVDDSQLPKDRFSAERLKGVDSTLKIQPAKLEDSAVYLCASSDRDSGNTIYFGEGSWLTVV.

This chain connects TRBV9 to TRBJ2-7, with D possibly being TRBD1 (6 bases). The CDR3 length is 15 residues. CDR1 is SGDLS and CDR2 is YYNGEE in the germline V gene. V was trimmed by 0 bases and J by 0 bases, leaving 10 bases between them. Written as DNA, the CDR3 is TGTGCCAGCAGCGTAGGACAGGATCCCTCCTACGAGCAGTACTTC. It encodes CASSVGQDPSYEQYF.

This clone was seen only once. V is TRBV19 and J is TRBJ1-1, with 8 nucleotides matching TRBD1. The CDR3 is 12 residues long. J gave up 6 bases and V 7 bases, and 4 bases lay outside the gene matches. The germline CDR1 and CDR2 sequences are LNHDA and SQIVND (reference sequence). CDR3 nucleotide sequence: TGTGCCAGTACGGGACAGGTCGCTGAAGCTTTCTTT. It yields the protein CASTGQVAEAFF.

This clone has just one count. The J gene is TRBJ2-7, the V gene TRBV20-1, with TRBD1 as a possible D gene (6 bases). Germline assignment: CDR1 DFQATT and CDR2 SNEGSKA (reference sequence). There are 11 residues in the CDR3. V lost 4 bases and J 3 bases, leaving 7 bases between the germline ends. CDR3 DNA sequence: TGCAGTGCTACAGGGGTCTACGAGCAGTACTTC. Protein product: CSATGVYEQYF.

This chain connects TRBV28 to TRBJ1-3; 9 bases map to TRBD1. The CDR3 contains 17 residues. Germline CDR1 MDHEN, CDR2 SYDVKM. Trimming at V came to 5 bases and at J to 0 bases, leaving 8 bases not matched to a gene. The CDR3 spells CASSAGTGMFSGNTIYF. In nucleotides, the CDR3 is TGTGCCAGCAGTGCCGGGACAGGGATGTTCTCTGGAAACACCATATATTTT.

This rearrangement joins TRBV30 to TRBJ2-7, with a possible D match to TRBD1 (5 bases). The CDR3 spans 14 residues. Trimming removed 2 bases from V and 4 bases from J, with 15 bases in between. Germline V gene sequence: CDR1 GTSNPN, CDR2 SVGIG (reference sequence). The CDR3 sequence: CAWSQGVRKYEQYF. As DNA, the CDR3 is TGTGCCTGGAGTCAAGGGGTCAGGAAATACGAGCAGTACTTC.

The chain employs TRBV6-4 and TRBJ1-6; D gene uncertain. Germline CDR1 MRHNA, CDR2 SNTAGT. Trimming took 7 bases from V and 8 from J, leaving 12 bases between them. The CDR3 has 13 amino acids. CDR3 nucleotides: TGTGCCAGCAAACCAAATACAGATTCACCCCTCCACTTT. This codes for CASKPNTDSPLHF.